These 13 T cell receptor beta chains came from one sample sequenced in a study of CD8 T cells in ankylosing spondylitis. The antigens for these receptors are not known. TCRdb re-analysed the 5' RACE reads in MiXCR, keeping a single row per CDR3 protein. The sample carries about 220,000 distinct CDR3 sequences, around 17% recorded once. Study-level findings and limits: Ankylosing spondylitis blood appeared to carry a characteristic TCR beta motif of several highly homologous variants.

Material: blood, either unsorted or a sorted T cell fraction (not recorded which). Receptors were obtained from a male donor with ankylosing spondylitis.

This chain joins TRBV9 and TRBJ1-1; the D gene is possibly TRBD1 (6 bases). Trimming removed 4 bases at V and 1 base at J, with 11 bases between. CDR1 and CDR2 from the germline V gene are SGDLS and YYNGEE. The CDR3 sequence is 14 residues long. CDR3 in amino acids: CASSPAGANTEAFF. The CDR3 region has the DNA TGTGCCAGCAGCCCAGCGGGGGCGAACACTGAAGCTTTCTTT.

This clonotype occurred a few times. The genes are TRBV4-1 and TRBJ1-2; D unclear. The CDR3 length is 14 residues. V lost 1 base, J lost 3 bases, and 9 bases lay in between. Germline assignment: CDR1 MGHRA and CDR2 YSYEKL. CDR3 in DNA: TGCGCCAGCAGCCAAGCGTCCCAGGACTATGGCTACACCTTC. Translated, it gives CASSQASQDYGYTF.

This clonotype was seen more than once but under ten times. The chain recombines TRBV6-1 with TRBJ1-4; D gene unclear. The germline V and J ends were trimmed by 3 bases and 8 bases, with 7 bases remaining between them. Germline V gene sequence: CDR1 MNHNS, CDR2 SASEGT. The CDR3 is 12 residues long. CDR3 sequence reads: CASSDVDEKLFF. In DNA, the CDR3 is TGTGCCAGCAGTGACGTAGACGAAAAACTGTTTTTT.

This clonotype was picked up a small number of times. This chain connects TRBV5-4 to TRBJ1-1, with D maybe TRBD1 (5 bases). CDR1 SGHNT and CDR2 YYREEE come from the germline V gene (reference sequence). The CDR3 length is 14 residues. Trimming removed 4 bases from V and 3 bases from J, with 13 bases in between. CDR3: CASSATRDYTEAFF. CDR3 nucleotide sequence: TGTGCCAGCAGCGCTACCCGGGACTACACTGAAGCTTTCTTT.

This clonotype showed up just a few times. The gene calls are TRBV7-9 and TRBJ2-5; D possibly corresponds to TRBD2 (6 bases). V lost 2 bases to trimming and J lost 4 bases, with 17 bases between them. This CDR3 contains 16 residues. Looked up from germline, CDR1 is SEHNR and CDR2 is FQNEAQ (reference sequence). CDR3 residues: CASSLMEGPAGETQYF. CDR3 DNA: TGTGCCAGCAGCTTAATGGAGGGCCCGGCGGGAGAGACCCAGTACTTC.

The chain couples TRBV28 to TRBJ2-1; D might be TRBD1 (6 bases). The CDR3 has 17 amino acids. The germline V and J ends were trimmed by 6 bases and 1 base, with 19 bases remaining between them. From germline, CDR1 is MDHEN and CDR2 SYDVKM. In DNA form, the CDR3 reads TGTGCCAGCAGGGGATCGTGGACAGCTAGTTCCTACAATGAGCAGTTCTTC. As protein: CASRGSWTASSYNEQFF.

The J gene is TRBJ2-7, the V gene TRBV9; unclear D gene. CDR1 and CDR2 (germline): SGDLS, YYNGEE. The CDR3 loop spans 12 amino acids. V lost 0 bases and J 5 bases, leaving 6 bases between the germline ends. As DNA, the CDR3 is TGTGCCAGCAGCGTAGCCAGCGACGAGCAGTACTTC. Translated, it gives CASSVASDEQYF.

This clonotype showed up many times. The CDR3 protein is CSVESDLQETQYF. The CDR3 region has the DNA TGCAGCGTTGAGTCTGATTTACAAGAGACCCAGTACTTC. The V gene is TRBV29-1, the J gene TRBJ2-5; no definite D call. Deletions cut 3 bases from V and 2 bases from J, with 10 bases between. CDR1 is SQVTM and CDR2 is ANQGSEA in the germline V gene. The CDR3 has 13 residues.

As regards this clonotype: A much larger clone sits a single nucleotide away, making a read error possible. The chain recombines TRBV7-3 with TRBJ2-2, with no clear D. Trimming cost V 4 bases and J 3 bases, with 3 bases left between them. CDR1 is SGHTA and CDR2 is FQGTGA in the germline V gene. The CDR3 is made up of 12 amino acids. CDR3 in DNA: TGTGCCAGCAGCTCCTACACCGGGGAGCTGTTTTTT. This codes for CASSSYTGELFF.

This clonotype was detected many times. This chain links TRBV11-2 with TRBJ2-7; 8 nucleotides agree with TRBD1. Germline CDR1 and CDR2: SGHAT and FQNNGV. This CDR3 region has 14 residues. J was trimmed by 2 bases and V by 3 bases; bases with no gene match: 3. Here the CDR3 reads CASSFGTGTYEQYF. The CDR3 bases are TGTGCCAGCAGCTTCGGGACAGGTACCTACGAGCAGTACTTC. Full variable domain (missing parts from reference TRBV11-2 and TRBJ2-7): EAGVAQSPRYKIIEKRQSVAFWCNPISGHATLYWYQQILGQGPKLLIQFQNNGVVDDSQLPKDRFSAERLKGVDSTLKIQPAKLEDSAVYLCASSFGTGTYEQYFGPGTRLTVT.

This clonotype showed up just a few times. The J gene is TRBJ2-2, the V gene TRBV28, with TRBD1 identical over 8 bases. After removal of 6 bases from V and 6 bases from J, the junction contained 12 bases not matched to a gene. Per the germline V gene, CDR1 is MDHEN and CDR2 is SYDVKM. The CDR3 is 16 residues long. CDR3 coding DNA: TGTGCCAGCAGCAGTATTGGGACAGGCAATCCCGGGGAGCTGTTTTTT. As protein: CASSSIGTGNPGELFF.

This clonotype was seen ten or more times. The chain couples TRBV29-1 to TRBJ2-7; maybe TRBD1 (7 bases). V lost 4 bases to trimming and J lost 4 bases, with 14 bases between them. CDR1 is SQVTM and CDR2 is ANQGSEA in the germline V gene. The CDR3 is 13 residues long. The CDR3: CSVVTTGRYEQYF. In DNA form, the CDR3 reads TGCAGCGTTGTTACGACAGGGAGGTACGAGCAGTACTTC.

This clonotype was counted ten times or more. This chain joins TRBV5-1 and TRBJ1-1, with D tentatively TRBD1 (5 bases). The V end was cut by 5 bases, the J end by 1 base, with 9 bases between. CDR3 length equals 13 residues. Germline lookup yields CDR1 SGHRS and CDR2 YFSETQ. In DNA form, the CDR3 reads TGCGCCAGCAGTCTCGACAGGAACACTGAAGCTTTCTTT. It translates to CASSLDRNTEAFF.